This T cell receptor beta chain derives from a study of blood T cell repertoires in COVID-19. The overall study: PBMCs, B-cell-depleted T cells, or T cells provided the cDNA or gDNA that made up the material.

The count of this clone is one. Sequence at one end of the junction differs from germline and may be a read error. This sample includes further DNA sequences coding for the same CDR3. Method: immunoSEQ multiplex PCR; TCRdb's copy keeps in-frame clones and lacks some. The sample includes 200,000 to 250,000 clones, over 65% seen only once; the top ten take about 3.4%. Residents of about 25 US areas, aged roughly 18 to 89 years, made up the participants. Participant reports of clinical history set cohort assignment. This receptor was obtained from a woman between 55 and 75 years old who had recovered from COVID-19. Input material: PBMCs or T cells enriched from blood (not recorded which).

The CDR3 protein is CASSIQGARGYTF. CDR3 nucleotide sequence: TGCGCCAGTAGTATTCAGGGGGCCCGGGGCTACACCTTC. The chain combines TRBV19 with TRBJ1-2; 8 nucleotides align to TRBD1. The CDR3 is made up of 13 amino acids. CDR1 and CDR2 from the germline V gene are LNHDA and SQIVND (reference sequence).